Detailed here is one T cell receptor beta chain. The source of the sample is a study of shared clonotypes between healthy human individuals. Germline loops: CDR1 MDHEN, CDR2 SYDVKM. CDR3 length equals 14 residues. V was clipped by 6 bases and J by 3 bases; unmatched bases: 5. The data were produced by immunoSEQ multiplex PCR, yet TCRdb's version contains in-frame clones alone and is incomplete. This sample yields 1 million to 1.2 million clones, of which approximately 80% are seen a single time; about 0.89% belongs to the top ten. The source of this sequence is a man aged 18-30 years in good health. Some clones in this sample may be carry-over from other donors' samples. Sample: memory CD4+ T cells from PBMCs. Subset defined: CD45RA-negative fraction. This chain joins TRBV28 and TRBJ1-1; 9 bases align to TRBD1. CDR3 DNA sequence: TGTGCCAGCAGACGGGACAGGGAGTACACTGAAGCTTTCTTT. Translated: CASRRDREYTEAFF. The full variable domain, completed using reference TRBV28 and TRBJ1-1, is DVKVTQSSRYLVKRTGEKVFLECVQDMDHENMFWYRQDPGLGLRLIYFSYDVKMKEKGDIPEGYSVSREKKERFSLILESASTNQTSMYLCASRRDREYTEAFFGQGTRLTVV.